This T cell receptor beta chain stems from a study of T cell responses to AZD1222 COVID-19 vaccine. Study details: Pooling covered second doses at about 4 or about 12 weeks. Study-level points and caveats: White British ancestry dominated among donors, who included more females, and clonal diversity was possibly underestimated. When two AZD1222 doses had been given, Spike-specific TCR breadth and depth rose. The study found vaccine-associated CD4 TCRs spanning spike, dominant at 160-218 and 743-854.

Sequencing was performed with immunoSEQ multiplex PCR; in TCRdb, only in-frame clones are kept and a portion is missing. This repertoire shows 150,000 to 200,000 clones, around 89% found once; its top ten account for roughly 6%. A single count supports this clone. The target antigen is unknown. V was pared by 4 bases and J by 3 bases, with 3 bases of the junction left unmatched. In germline, CDR1 is SEHNR, CDR2 FQNEAQ (reference sequence). CDR3 size: 14 residues. This material consisted of peripheral blood, taken on day 0 of AZD1222 vaccination. This receptor was taken from an adult in good health. The rearrangement uses TRBV7-9 and TRBJ1-3; TRBD1 agrees at 7 bases. The CDR3 here is CASSWYRGGNTIYF. The DNA for the CDR3 is TGTGCCAGCAGCTGGTACAGGGGTGGAAACACCATATATTTT. The full variable domain, with the rest looked up from reference TRBV7-9 and TRBJ1-3, is DTGVSQNPRHKITKRGQNVTFRCDPISEHNRLYWYRQTLGQGPEFLTYFQNEAQLEKSRLLSDRFSAERPKGSFSTLEIQRTEQGDSAMYLCASSWYRGGNTIYFGEGSWLTVV.